This note documents a single TCR beta chain sequence. The antigen remains unidentified. The data are from a study of tumor-infiltrating lymphocytes in localized non-small cell lung cancer. Study-level results: TCRbeta sequencing showed higher T cell infiltration in tumors than uninvolved lung. Different pieces of the same tissue went to different assays, confounding technical variation with intratumor heterogeneity. Available tissue quantity limited TCR sequencing to a patient subset. IM1 and IM2 tumors showed no difference in T-cell fraction.

Using immunoSEQ multiplex PCR, the repertoire was profiled, and TCRdb retains in-frame clones only, with some absent. The table records around 15,000 clones, 75% to 85% of them present only once. Per germline, CDR1 MNHEY and CDR2 SMNVEV (reference sequence). There are 17 residues in the CDR3. V lost 5 bases to trimming and J lost 3 bases; unmatched junction nucleotides: 9. The chain has TRBV27 and TRBJ2-1; 11 positions match TRBD2. Sequences were obtained from uninvolved lung tissue not adjacent to the tumor. The receptor's source is a human donor with non-small cell lung cancer. CDR3 sequence (DNA): TGTGCCAGCAGTCTCGCTCTAGCGGGAGGAAGCTACAATGAGCAGTTCTTC. The encoded protein is CASSLALAGGSYNEQFF.